The present TCR beta chain was sequenced within a study of control samples from healthy donors and cancer patients. Germline V gene lookup returns CDR1 SGHTA and CDR2 FQGNSA. The CDR3 covers 16 residues. V lost 1 base and J lost 6; bases outside the gene matches: 5. Only in-frame clones appear in the TCRdb table, and some are missing; sequencing was by immunoSEQ multiplex PCR. The sample consists of 130,000 to 150,000 clones, 75% to 95% of them appearing once. Input material: blood. The source is a man younger than 45 in good health. This chain links TRBV7-2 with TRBJ2-3; 12 bases are shared with TRBD2. CDR3 nucleotides: TGTGCCAGCAGCTTAGATCTAGCGGGGGGGAGGGATACGCAGTATTTT. Protein: CASSLDLAGGRDTQYF. The full variable domain, completed using reference TRBV7-2 and TRBJ2-3, is GAGVSQSPSNKVTEKGKDVELRCDPISGHTALYWYRQSLGQGLEFLIYFQGNSAPDKSGLPSDRFSAERTGGSVSTLTIQRTQQEDSAVYLCASSLDLAGGRDTQYFGPGTRLTVL.